This TCR beta chain was found in a study of OX40 agonist ivuxolimab in advanced cancers. With regard to the full study: Ivuxolimab, which targeted the costimulatory receptor OX40 (CD134), was an agonistic, fully human IgG2 monoclonal antibody. Intravenous ivuxolimab was administered to patients every 2 weeks at six dose levels: 0.01, 0.1, 0.3, 1.5, 3 and 10 mg/kg. Of the 52 patients in dose escalation, about 20 had hepatocellular carcinoma, roughly 15 had melanoma, 9 had renal cell carcinoma and 9 had head and neck cancer. In the dose-escalation cohort, roughly 82% of patients were male, and the mean age was 60 years with a range of roughly 20 to 85. Patients were allowed to have had prior anti-PD-1, anti-PD-L1 or anti-CTLA-4 therapy, and 40% to 45% of the dose-escalation patients had been treated with checkpoint inhibitors. Partial responses occurred in three dose-escalation patients, of whom one had hepatocellular carcinoma and two had cutaneous melanoma. The point of sequencing TCRbeta in the periphery was to test whether ivuxolimab changed TCR sequence diversity and drove clonal T-cell expansion. The monotherapy dose-escalation portion (N ≈ 50 patients) of the phase I ivuxolimab trial is reported in the paper.

The trial excluded patients who had a history of autoimmune disease or who were on systemic immunosuppression. Peripheral blood for TCR sequencing was collected from all dose cohorts at baseline, on cycle 4 day 1, and on cycle 7 day 1. Samples came from an open-label, multicenter, first-in-human phase I dose-escalation trial of ivuxolimab. Adults with locally advanced or metastatic head and neck squamous cell, hepatocellular, melanoma or renal cell carcinoma were enrolled in the trial. CD4+ and CD8+ T cells were sorted separately from peripheral blood before TCR sequencing. For sequencing of the TCRbeta CDR3 region, genomic DNA was extracted from the sorted cells. The immunoSEQ Assay was used for sequencing of TCRbeta CDR3 regions. Entries here come from immuneACCESS through TCRdb and include only in-frame sequences with V and J called. Some clones fail to appear in such tables; in the studies checked, an unresolved V gene covers under half of the shortfall, and the cause of the remainder is unknown. This sample comprises around 40,000 clones, approximately 84% of them detected only once. About 16% of the sample comes from the top ten.

Comment on this clone: Its antigen remains unidentified. Base qualities were left out, and no much larger clone turns up one base away.

Overall study outcomes, separate from this receptor: Clonal expansion of both CD4+ and CD8+ blood T cells was observed from baseline to week 6 at doses 0.1 to 3.0 mg/kg. The antigen specificity of the clonally expanded peripheral T cells was not determined. On average, CD8+ T cells showed more expanded clones than CD4+ T cells after ivuxolimab. Low levels of normalized T-cell clonal expansion were also shown by some nonresponding patients. In the 0.1-3.0 mg/kg groups, partial responders were among the patients with the lowest normalized peripheral clonal expansion, particularly in CD8+ T cells.

V was cut back by 0 bases and J by 0 bases, leaving a gap of 10 bases between them. The germline V gene encodes CDR1 SGDLS and CDR2 YYNGEE. Including cysteine and phenylalanine, the CDR3 has 16 amino acids. Only the CDR3 portion is preserved as DNA: 48 bases, with reading frame beginning at the first base. The V gene is TRBV9 and the J gene is TRBJ2-1, with a weak D call of TRBD1 (5 bases match). The sample was CD4+ or CD8+ T cells sorted from blood, taken in a trial of the OX40 agonist ivuxolimab. The receptor comes from an adult with an advanced solid tumor such as melanoma, head and neck, liver or kidney cancer. The nucleotide sequence is TGTGCCAGCAGCGTAGGACAGTCATTCTCCTACAATGAGCAGTTCTTC. Translated, this is CASSVGQSFSYNEQFF.